This T cell receptor (beta chain) stems from a study of blood T cell repertoires in COVID-19. Study details: Nucleic acid was either cDNA or gDNA, and it came from T cells, B-cell-depleted T cells, or PBMCs.

In the authors' methods: Scientists estimated how many nucleated cells there were by amplifying reference gene primers. TCRdb's table, derived via immunoSEQ multiplex PCR, lists solely in-frame clones and lacks some. V, J and clone size are taken as reported in that table, and D and trimming were inferred from the DNA itself. The table has about 250,000 clones, approximately 84% seen once; the top ten hold under 5%. The CDR3 runs to 15 residues. Unmatched junction bases numbered 10, after V lost 2 bases and J lost 8 bases. The chain employs TRBV23-1 and TRBJ1-2; TRBD1 matches at 8 bases. TRBV23-1 is noted as an ORF with a role that remains uncertain. The TCR originated in a man between 45 and 60 years old with active or convalescent COVID-19. Sequenced sample: peripheral blood. The CDR3 reads CASSQPGRGLDGYTF. CDR3 in DNA: TGCGCCAGCAGTCAACCCGGCAGGGGGCTCGACGGCTACACCTTC.